The T cell receptor beta chain described here comes from a study of monozygotic twins with inflammatory bowel disease. UMIs were attached via template switching, each with a 6-nucleotide sample barcode. TCRdb re-called the 5' RACE reads and gives one entry per CDR3 protein, without DNA. The table counts approximately 420,000 distinct CDR3 sequences; 2% to 2.5% lies in the top ten. Study-wide results and caveats: The analysis failed to separate different T cell subtypes.

A remark on this clonotype: Its target is not known.

This CDR3 has 13 amino acids. CDR1 and CDR2 (germline): DFQATT, SNEGSKA (reference sequence). Sequencing used blood. The source is a human donor with ulcerative colitis or Crohn's disease, or a healthy co-twin of an affected twin (not recorded which). The genes are TRBV20-1 and TRBJ2-2. CDR3 sequence reads: CSARWVNTGELFF.